This T cell receptor (beta chain) was identified during a study of blood T cell repertoires in COVID-19. Overall study: COVID-19 samples collected from the United States, Italy and Spain covered acute and convalescent phases. The analysed material was cDNA or gDNA that came from T cells, B-cell-depleted T cells, or PBMCs.

This clone is a singleton in its sample. The authors' processing: Amplification of reference gene primers provided the estimated nucleated cell counts. Sequencing used immunoSEQ multiplex PCR; TCRdb keeps in-frame clones, though not all of them. Clone size and the V and J calls come from that table; the DNA yielded D and trimming. In the table there are roughly 200,000 clones, around 86% of which are singletons. Source material: peripheral blood. The receptor's source is a man in his forties with acute or convalescent COVID-19.

CDR3 nucleotide sequence: TGTGCCAGCAGCGAGCGGGGGGGTACGCGCTACGAGCAGTACTTC. Its protein is CASSERGGTRYEQYF. This chain uses TRBV28 with TRBJ2-7, with 10 bases matching TRBD2. CDR1 MDHEN and CDR2 SYDVKM come from the germline V gene. The V gene end was trimmed by 6 bases and the J gene end by 3 bases; junction bases not matched to a gene: 8. This CDR3 region has 15 residues.